This record looks at one T cell receptor beta chain sequence and its context. The data were produced by immunoSEQ multiplex PCR, yet TCRdb's version contains in-frame clones alone and is incomplete. Seen here are approximately 65,000 clones, just under 90% observed once, and the top ten hold approximately 18%. The sample belongs to a study of control samples from healthy donors and cancer patients. Germline V gene sequence: CDR1 SNHLY, CDR2 FYNNEI. V was trimmed by 3 bases and J by 0 bases, leaving 8 bases between them. This CDR3 region has 15 residues. The sequencing sample was made of PBMCs. This rearrangement joins TRBV2 to TRBJ2-2; the D is unclear. The clonotype originates from a man aged 55 to 69 with lung cancer. The CDR3 sequence is CASSDQESNTGELFF. The CDR3 region has the DNA TGTGCCAGCAGTGATCAGGAGTCGAACACCGGGGAGCTGTTTTTT.